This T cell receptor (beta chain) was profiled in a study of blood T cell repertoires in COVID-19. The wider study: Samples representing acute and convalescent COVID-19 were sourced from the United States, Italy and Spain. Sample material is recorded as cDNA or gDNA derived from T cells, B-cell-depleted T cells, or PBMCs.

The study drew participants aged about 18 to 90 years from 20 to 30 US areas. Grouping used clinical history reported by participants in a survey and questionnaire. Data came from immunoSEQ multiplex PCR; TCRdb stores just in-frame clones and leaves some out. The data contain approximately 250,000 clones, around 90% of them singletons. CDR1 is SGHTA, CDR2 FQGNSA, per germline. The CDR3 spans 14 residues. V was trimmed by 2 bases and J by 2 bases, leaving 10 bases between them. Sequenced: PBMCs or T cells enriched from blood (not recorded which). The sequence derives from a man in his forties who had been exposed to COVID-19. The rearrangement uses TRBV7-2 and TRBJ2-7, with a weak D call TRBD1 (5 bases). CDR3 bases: TGTGCCAGCAGCTTATGGGCAGGGCCCTACGAGCAGTACTTC. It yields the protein CASSLWAGPYEQYF.